These 20 T cell receptor beta chains share one sample of origin, sequenced in a study of blood T cell repertoires in COVID-19. The repertoire was sequenced with immunoSEQ multiplex PCR; TCRdb's copy has only in-frame clones and lacks some. Of about 9,900 clones detected, around 80% appear once; the ten largest clones hold over 20%. Sequenced input: peripheral blood. The receptors were gathered from a man aged 60 to 69 with active COVID-19.

The V call is TRBV18, the J call TRBJ2-7; perhaps TRBD2 as D (5 bases). V lost 2 bases, J lost 5 bases, and 7 bases lay in between. The CDR3 loop spans 12 amino acids. Germline assignment: CDR1 KGHSH and CDR2 LQKENI. CDR3 sequence (DNA): TGTGCCAGCTCACCAAGCGGCGACGAGCAGTACTTC. Translating it yields CASSPSGDEQYF.

This clone was picked up a small number of times. This chain joins TRBV27 and TRBJ2-7; 8 positions agree with TRBD2. Unmatched junction bases numbered 7, after V lost 5 bases and J lost 7 bases. CDR3 length: 13 residues. Germline V gives CDR1 MNHEY, CDR2 SMNVEV (reference sequence). The CDR3 sequence: CASSPTVAGEQYF. The CDR3 region has the DNA TGTGCCAGCAGTCCCACGGTAGCGGGAGAGCAGTACTTC.

This sequence joins TRBV6-5 and TRBJ1-2, with TRBD1 as a possible D gene (5 bases). V shed 6 bases and J shed 6 bases, with 14 bases lying between them. CDR1 and CDR2 (germline): MNHEY, SVGAGI. CDR3 length equals 13 residues. Here the CDR3 reads CASRDNRSHGYTF. The DNA of the CDR3 is TGTGCCAGCAGGGATAACAGGAGCCATGGCTACACCTTC.

Here the CDR3 reads CASSLTTRSTDTQYF. The CDR3 nucleotides are TGTGCCAGCAGTCTCACAACTAGAAGCACAGATACGCAGTATTTT. The chain carries TRBV6-5 and TRBJ2-3, with D possibly being TRBD2 (5 bases). Trimming removed 5 bases at V and 0 bases at J, with 12 bases between. Germline V gene lookup returns CDR1 MNHEY and CDR2 SVGAGI. This CDR3 comprises 15 residues.

This rearrangement joins TRBV7-2 to TRBJ2-1; 7 bases align to TRBD2. The CDR3 is 14 amino acids. The germline V gene has CDR1 SGHTA and CDR2 FQGNSA. V shed 0 bases and J 6 bases; nucleotides not matched to a gene: 2. The CDR3 DNA is TGTGCCAGCAGCTTAGCGGCGGGAGCCAATGAGCAGTTCTTC. Its protein is CASSLAAGANEQFF.

This rearrangement joins TRBV5-1 to TRBJ2-4; D possibly corresponds to TRBD2 (6 bases). V lost 5 bases and J 7 bases, leaving 13 bases between the germline ends. Germline V gives CDR1 SGHRS, CDR2 YFSETQ. This CDR3 is 13 amino acids long. This CDR3 is CASSSGLANIQYF. CDR3 nucleotides: TGCGCCAGCAGTTCGGGACTTGCGAACATTCAGTACTTC.

The chain joins TRBV2 to TRBJ2-1; 14 nucleotides line up with TRBD2. The junction had 7 bases not matched to a gene; V was cut back by 8 bases and J by 7 bases. This CDR3 comprises 15 residues. CDR1 is SNHLY and CDR2 is FYNNEI in the germline V gene. The chain's CDR3 is CASGGLAGVLNEQFF. CDR3 bases: TGTGCCAGCGGGGGACTAGCGGGAGTACTTAATGAGCAGTTCTTC. The full variable domain, in which reference TRBV2 and TRBJ2-1 provide the parts outside the CDR3, is EPEVTQTPSHQVTQMGQEVILRCVPISNHLYFYWYRQILGQKVEFLVSFYNNEISEKSEIFDDQFSVERPDGSNFTLKIRSTKLEDSAMYFCASGGLAGVLNEQFFGPGTRLTVL.

The chain recombines TRBV7-2 with TRBJ2-2, with 14 nucleotides matching TRBD2. Germline assignment: CDR1 SGHTA and CDR2 FQGNSA. CDR3 length equals 16 residues. V shed 1 base and J 6 bases; nucleotides not matched to a gene: 1. DNA of the CDR3: TGTGCCAGCAGCTTAGGACTAGCGGGGGGGCCCGGGGAGCTGTTTTTT. Protein: CASSLGLAGGPGELFF.

The gene calls are TRBV11-2 and TRBJ2-1; 12 positions match TRBD2. This CDR3 spans 15 amino acids. J was trimmed by 3 bases and V by 5 bases; bases with no gene match: 2. The germline V gene encodes CDR1 SGHAT and CDR2 FQNNGV. In nucleotides, the CDR3 is TGTGCCAGCAGCCCGGGACTAGCGGGCTACAATGAGCAGTTCTTC. Protein sequence: CASSPGLAGYNEQFF.

This chain links TRBV6-1 with TRBJ2-7; 10 bases align to TRBD1. The ends lost 3 bases at V and 7 bases at J; junction bases unmatched: 9. CDR1 and CDR2 from the germline V gene are MNHNS and SASEGT. This CDR3 region has 15 residues. The CDR3 region has the DNA TGTGCCAGCAGTGACCAGACAGGGGGCTTAGGTGAGCAGTACTTC. Translating gives CASSDQTGGLGEQYF.

The CDR3 loop is CASSFARTAGAGANVLTF. CDR3 nucleotides: TGTGCCAGCAGTTTCGCCCGCACGGCGGGCGCTGGGGCCAACGTCCTGACTTTC. The chain recombines TRBV27 with TRBJ2-6; tentatively, D is TRBD2 (5 bases). Trimming removed 3 bases from V and 2 bases from J, with 17 bases in between. Germline assignment: CDR1 MNHEY and CDR2 SMNVEV (reference sequence). This CDR3 is 18 amino acids long.

The chain's CDR3 is CASSLGGASTDTQYF. The CDR3 bases are TGTGCCAGCAGCTTAGGCGGGGCCAGCACAGATACGCAGTATTTT. The rearrangement joins TRBV7-3 to TRBJ2-3; D might be TRBD2 (6 bases). The V gene lost 2 bases and the J gene lost 0 bases, with 9 bases spanning the gap. Per germline, CDR1 SGHTA and CDR2 FQGTGA. The CDR3 totals 15 residues.

This chain links TRBV7-9 with TRBJ2-3; TRBD2 aligns across 11 bases. CDR1 and CDR2 from the germline V gene are SEHNR and FQNEAQ (reference sequence). The CDR3 is 14 amino acids. Trimming cost V 5 bases and J 5 bases; bases outside gene matches: 3. The CDR3 nucleotides are TGTGCCAGCAGCCCTGGGACTAGCGGAGATACGCAGTATTTT. Its protein product is CASSPGTSGDTQYF.

The gene calls are TRBV11-2 and TRBJ1-6; maybe TRBD1 (6 bases). Germline lookup yields CDR1 SGHAT and CDR2 FQNNGV. The CDR3 extends over 15 amino acids. The V gene lost 1 base and the J gene lost 7 bases, with 11 bases spanning the gap. The CDR3, as DNA: TGTGCCAGCAGCTTAGTACAGGGCTACAATTCACCCCTCCACTTT. Amino acid sequence: CASSLVQGYNSPLHF. The full variable domain, its missing parts supplied by reference TRBV11-2 and TRBJ1-6, is EAGVAQSPRYKIIEKRQSVAFWCNPISGHATLYWYQQILGQGPKLLIQFQNNGVVDDSQLPKDRFSAERLKGVDSTLKIQPAKLEDSAVYLCASSLVQGYNSPLHFGNGTRLTVT.

The V call is TRBV28, the J call TRBJ1-4, with TRBD1 as a possible D gene (6 bases). V lost 1 base and J 5 bases, leaving 14 bases between the germline ends. CDR1 MDHEN and CDR2 SYDVKM come from the germline V gene. This CDR3 spans 16 amino acids. CDR3 residues: CASSLSSGGGNEKLFF. CDR3 sequence (DNA): TGTGCCAGCAGTTTATCCTCTGGGGGCGGGAATGAAAAACTGTTTTTT.

This sequence joins TRBV19 and TRBJ2-3, with 10 bases identical to TRBD2. The CDR3 totals 16 residues. V lost 5 bases to trimming and J lost 3 bases; unmatched junction nucleotides: 8. The germline V gene encodes CDR1 LNHDA and CDR2 SQIVND (reference sequence). CDR3 coding DNA: TGTGCCAGTAGTCGAGCGGGAGGGCCAGGGACAGATACGCAGTATTTT. It is translated as CASSRAGGPGTDTQYF.

This chain connects TRBV28 to TRBJ1-2; 7 bases fit TRBD1. Trimming removed 5 bases from V and 6 bases from J; junction bases left unmatched: 12. The V gene's germline CDR1 is MDHEN and CDR2 SYDVKM. The CDR3 sequence is 15 residues long. The CDR3 spells CASSPGQAVRHGYTF. CDR3 nucleotides: TGTGCCAGCAGTCCCGGACAGGCCGTGAGACATGGCTACACCTTC.

The chain carries TRBV27 and TRBJ2-1; 10 positions agree with TRBD2. Per germline, CDR1 MNHEY and CDR2 SMNVEV (reference sequence). The trim removed 4 bases at V and 7 bases at J, leaving 4 bases unmatched. This CDR3 spans 14 amino acids. The CDR3 spells CASSYSGRDNEQFF. The DNA of the CDR3 is TGTGCCAGCAGTTACAGCGGGAGGGATAATGAGCAGTTCTTC.

This clone appeared a single time. The genes are TRBV11-3 and TRBJ2-5, with a tentative D call TRBD2 (6 bases). The CDR3 is 12 amino acids. Trimming stripped 4 bases from V and 5 bases from J, with 8 bases between. From germline, CDR1 is SGHNT and CDR2 YENEEA. CDR3 nucleotides: TGTGCCAGCAGCTCTGGGGGGGAGACCCAGTACTTC. Its protein product is CASSSGGETQYF.

J is TRBJ2-2 and V is TRBV6-6, with TRBD2 matching over 7 bases. CDR3 length: 15 residues. Germline CDR1 and CDR2: MNHNY and SVGAGI (reference sequence). V trimming: 5 bases; J trimming: 1 base; junction bases outside the gene matches: 4. CDR3 sequence reads: CASSPTGGNTGELFF. CDR3 DNA: TGTGCCAGCAGTCCGACGGGGGGGAACACCGGGGAGCTGTTTTTT.